The 25 T cell receptor beta chains reported below all come from one sample, sequenced in a study of blood T cell repertoires in COVID-19. Produced via immunoSEQ multiplex PCR; TCRdb's table is partial and in-frame only. The data contain 150,000 to 200,000 clones, around 89% of them singletons. Material for sequencing was peripheral blood. These receptors were taken from a man in his late teens or twenties who had recovered from COVID-19.

J is TRBJ2-1 and V is TRBV9; D not certain. The germline CDR1 and CDR2 sequences are SGDLS and YYNGEE. This CDR3 has 14 residues. Trimming left V 6 bases short and J 3 bases short, with 13 bases between. Here the CDR3 reads CASNPYDFYNEQFF. The CDR3 DNA follows: TGTGCCAGCAACCCTTATGACTTCTACAATGAGCAGTTCTTC.

The chain has TRBV4-1 and TRBJ2-7, with a possible D match to TRBD2 (6 bases). This CDR3 is 13 amino acids long. V was shortened by 1 base and J by 2 bases, with 6 bases between the two germline ends. Germline V gives CDR1 MGHRA, CDR2 YSYEKL. Here the CDR3 DNA reads TGCGCCAGCAGCCAAGGGACTACCTACGAGCAGTACTTC. Protein: CASSQGTTYEQYF.

This clone has a single count. This chain uses TRBV6-2 or TRBV6-3 with TRBJ1-2; the match to TRBD1 covers 8 bases. With V trimmed by 1 base and J by 6 bases, 7 bases remained unmatched. Germline V CDR1 and CDR2: MNHEY, SVGEGT. CDR3 length: 15 residues. The CDR3 sequence: CASSYFDRGGDGYTF. The CDR3 DNA is TGTGCCAGCAGTTACTTTGACAGGGGCGGAGATGGCTACACCTTC.

J is TRBJ1-1 and V is TRBV2; no definite D call. The V and J ends lost 3 bases and 1 base respectively, with 12 bases between them. Germline V CDR1 and CDR2: SNHLY, FYNNEI. This CDR3 contains 15 residues. The CDR3 protein is CASSDRSRPNTEAFF. CDR3 sequence (DNA): TGTGCCAGCAGTGATAGAAGTCGTCCGAACACTGAAGCTTTCTTT.

This chain joins TRBV29-1 and TRBJ1-1, with TRBD1 matching over 11 bases. Trimming at V came to 7 bases and at J to 10 bases, leaving 11 bases not matched to a gene. The CDR3 runs to 13 residues. Germline CDR1 is SQVTM and CDR2 is ANQGSEA. In nucleotides, the CDR3 is TGCAGCGCGAATCTTGGGACAGGGGGGAGAGCTTTCTTT. Translation gives CSANLGTGGRAFF. The full variable domain, its missing parts supplied by reference TRBV29-1 and TRBJ1-1, is SAVISQKPSRDICQRGTSLTIQCQVDSQVTMMFWYRQQPGQSLTLIATANQGSEATYESGFVIDKFPISRPNLTFSTLTVSNMSPEDSSIYLCSANLGTGGRAFFGQGTRLTVV.

Turning to this clone: Other DNA sequences of this sample code for an identical CDR3. The chain is built from TRBV7-2 and TRBJ2-7; TRBD2 might be the D (6 bases). The CDR3 covers 14 residues. V lost 0 bases to trimming and J lost 0 bases, with 6 bases between them. Germline CDR1 is SGHTA and CDR2 is FQGNSA. The CDR3 region is CASSLAGGSYEQYF. In nucleotides, the CDR3 is TGTGCCAGCAGCTTAGCGGGAGGCTCCTACGAGCAGTACTTC.

This clone was observed a few times. The chain is built from TRBV24-1 and TRBJ2-4, with D perhaps TRBD1 (6 bases). This CDR3 comprises 15 residues. The germline V and J ends were trimmed by 4 bases and 4 bases, with 13 bases remaining between them. Germline V gene data show CDR1 as KGHDR and CDR2 as SFDVKD. The CDR3 loop is CATSESRDIKNIQYF. CDR3 DNA sequence: TGTGCCACCAGTGAGAGCCGGGACATAAAAAACATTCAGTACTTC.

This chain joins TRBV5-4 and TRBJ2-7; 12 bases are shared with TRBD2. CDR1 and CDR2 from the germline V gene are SGHNT and YYREEE (reference sequence). This CDR3 is built from 16 residues. J gave up 3 bases and V 3 bases, and 7 bases lay outside the gene matches. The CDR3 DNA reads TGTGCCAGCAGCTCCTCTAGCGGGAGGGGAGTCTACGAGCAGTACTTC. This codes for CASSSSSGRGVYEQYF.

This clone was seen a few times. The V gene is TRBV30, the J gene TRBJ1-2, with D uncertain. The V end lost 2 bases, the J end lost 3 bases, and 13 bases lay between the germline ends. Germline loops: CDR1 GTSNPN, CDR2 SVGIG (reference sequence). This CDR3 is built from 14 residues. Written as DNA, the CDR3 is TGTGCCTGGAGTCCCACGTGGGGAGACTATGGCTACACCTTC. Residues: CAWSPTWGDYGYTF.

The chain combines TRBV10-3 with TRBJ2-7, with 9 nucleotides matching TRBD1. J lost 5 bases, V lost 4 bases, and 9 bases had no gene match. CDR3 length: 15 amino acids. Germline lookup yields CDR1 ENHRY and CDR2 SYGVKD. The CDR3 region has the DNA TGTGCCATCAGTGCATCACAGGGGGCGCAAAACGAGCAGTACTTC. Its translation: CAISASQGAQNEQYF.

This chain joins TRBV25-1 and TRBJ1-2, with unresolved D. Per the germline V gene, CDR1 is MGHDK and CDR2 is SYGVNS. Trimming took off 2 bases at V and 8 bases at J, with 15 bases between the two ends. This CDR3 contains 14 residues. The CDR3 DNA sequence: TGTGCCAGCAGTGAAGGATTCCCTCCGGGGGGCTACACCTTC. It translates to CASSEGFPPGGYTF.

This chain connects TRBV10-3 to TRBJ2-7, with TRBD1 matching over 7 bases. The CDR3 has 13 amino acids. The germline V gene encodes CDR1 ENHRY and CDR2 SYGVKD. V was pared by 7 bases and J by 4 bases, with 7 bases of the junction left unmatched. This CDR3 is CAITRDSGYEQYF. The CDR3 DNA sequence: TGTGCCATCACCCGGGACAGCGGATACGAGCAGTACTTC.

V is TRBV28 and J is TRBJ1-1; D is unclear. With 5 bases removed from V and 7 bases from J, the gap between germline ends came to 11 bases. Germline V gives CDR1 MDHEN, CDR2 SYDVKM. The CDR3 runs to 12 residues. This chain's CDR3 is CASSPTQFEAFF. The CDR3 coding sequence is TGTGCCAGCAGTCCGACACAGTTTGAAGCTTTCTTT.

V and J are TRBV27 and TRBJ2-7; the D is unclear. CDR3 length: 13 residues. V was cut by 2 bases and J by 6 bases, with 11 bases left in between. The germline CDR1 and CDR2 sequences are MNHEY and SMNVEV (reference sequence). The CDR3 loop is CASSLASSREQYF. For the CDR3, the DNA is TGTGCCAGCAGTTTAGCCTCGAGCCGCGAGCAGTACTTC.

The chain recombines TRBV14 with TRBJ1-4, with unresolved D. Per germline, CDR1 SGHDN and CDR2 FVKESK. Trimming shortened V by 3 bases and J by 3 bases, and 8 bases separated the two germline ends. The CDR3 is 14 amino acids. The CDR3 spells CASSHRVSNEKLFF. The CDR3 DNA reads as TGTGCCAGCAGCCACCGGGTCTCTAATGAAAAACTGTTTTTT.

The chain combines TRBV6-5 with TRBJ2-7; 10 bases are shared with TRBD1. V was clipped by 5 bases and J by 4 bases; unmatched bases: 5. In germline, CDR1 is MNHEY, CDR2 SVGAGI. The CDR3 spans 14 residues. CDR3 sequence reads: CASSMDRGFYEQYF. Written as DNA, the CDR3 is TGTGCCAGCAGTATGGACAGGGGGTTTTACGAGCAGTACTTC.

The rearrangement links TRBV27 to TRBJ2-1, with 9 bases matching TRBD2. The CDR3 runs to 15 residues. Germline V gene data show CDR1 as MNHEY and CDR2 as SMNVEV (reference sequence). Trimming at V came to 4 bases and at J to 1 base, leaving 2 bases not matched to a gene. The CDR3 DNA reads TGTGCCAGCAGTTATAGCGGGGGTTCCTACAATGAGCAGTTCTTC. Its protein product is CASSYSGGSYNEQFF.

This sequence joins TRBV4-3 and TRBJ1-1; no reliable D call. The germline V gene encodes CDR1 LGHNA and CDR2 YSLEER. Between the trimmed V and J ends, which lost 1 base and 1 base, there was a span of 13 bases. This CDR3 has 16 amino acids. CDR3 protein: CASSQGEQYANTEAFF. The CDR3 DNA follows: TGCGCCAGCAGCCAAGGTGAACAGTACGCGAACACTGAAGCTTTCTTT.

CDR3 sequence reads: CASSFNQEAYEQYF. The CDR3 DNA reads as TGTGCCAGCAGCTTCAATCAGGAGGCCTACGAGCAGTACTTC. The rearrangement links TRBV7-9 to TRBJ2-7; weak D call: TRBD2 (5 bases). The germline V and J ends were trimmed by 3 bases and 2 bases, with 11 bases remaining between them. The germline V gene encodes CDR1 SEHNR and CDR2 FQNEAQ (reference sequence). This CDR3 contains 14 residues. Based on the CDR3 plus reference TRBV7-9 and TRBJ2-7, the full variable domain is DTGVSQNPRHKITKRGQNVTFRCDPISEHNRLYWYRQTLGQGPEFLTYFQNEAQLEKSRLLSDRFSAERPKGSFSTLEIQRTEQGDSAMYLCASSFNQEAYEQYFGPGTRLTVT.

This sequence joins TRBV28 and TRBJ1-1, with D hard to call. Per germline, CDR1 MDHEN and CDR2 SYDVKM. With 8 bases removed from V and 0 bases from J, the gap between germline ends came to 13 bases. The CDR3 runs 14 residues. The CDR3 nucleotides are TGTGCCAGCGAAGAGGAACCGCTGAACACTGAAGCTTTCTTT. Translated, it gives CASEEEPLNTEAFF.

The rearrangement joins TRBV7-3 to TRBJ2-3; 7 nucleotides agree with TRBD2. The V gene's germline CDR1 is SGHTA and CDR2 FQGTGA. V shed 3 bases and J 1 base; nucleotides not matched to a gene: 4. CDR3 length: 15 amino acids. In DNA form, the CDR3 reads TGTGCCAGCAGCTTTCGACTAGCAGGCACAGATACGCAGTATTTT. This codes for CASSFRLAGTDTQYF.

The table lists this clone with a count of one. The chain uses TRBV28 and TRBJ2-7, with TRBD1 matching 7 bases. The CDR3 loop spans 13 amino acids. The V gene's germline CDR1 is MDHEN and CDR2 SYDVKM. Trimming took 3 bases from V and 6 from J; bases not matched to a gene: 5. The CDR3 sequence is CASSLSDRVEQYF. The CDR3 nucleotides are TGTGCCAGCAGTTTGTCAGACAGGGTCGAGCAGTACTTC.

The chain employs TRBV2 and TRBJ1-4; 7 bases align to TRBD1. The CDR3 covers 16 residues. Germline V gene lookup returns CDR1 SNHLY and CDR2 FYNNEI. V lost 7 bases and J lost 11; bases outside the gene matches: 19. CDR3 amino acids: CASINPRDSSPWKLFF. For the CDR3, the DNA is TGTGCCAGCATAAATCCGAGGGACAGCTCCCCTTGGAAACTGTTTTTT.

The V and J genes are TRBV2 and TRBJ2-1; 8 bases line up with TRBD1. V lost 6 bases and J lost 7; bases outside the gene matches: 5. The CDR3 sequence is 13 residues long. Germline CDR1 SNHLY, CDR2 FYNNEI. The CDR3 is CASRTGGGNEQFF. The CDR3 DNA reads TGTGCCAGCAGAACAGGGGGTGGTAATGAGCAGTTCTTC.

The chain joins TRBV12-5 to TRBJ2-1; 14 bases are shared with TRBD2. Germline values: CDR1 LGHNT, CDR2 FRNRAP. The CDR3 has 15 amino acids. V was clipped by 5 bases and J by 7 bases; unmatched bases: 4. In DNA form, the CDR3 reads TGTGCTAGTGGTCCCGGGACTAGCGGGAGTAATGAGCAGTTCTTC. Its translation is CASGPGTSGSNEQFF.